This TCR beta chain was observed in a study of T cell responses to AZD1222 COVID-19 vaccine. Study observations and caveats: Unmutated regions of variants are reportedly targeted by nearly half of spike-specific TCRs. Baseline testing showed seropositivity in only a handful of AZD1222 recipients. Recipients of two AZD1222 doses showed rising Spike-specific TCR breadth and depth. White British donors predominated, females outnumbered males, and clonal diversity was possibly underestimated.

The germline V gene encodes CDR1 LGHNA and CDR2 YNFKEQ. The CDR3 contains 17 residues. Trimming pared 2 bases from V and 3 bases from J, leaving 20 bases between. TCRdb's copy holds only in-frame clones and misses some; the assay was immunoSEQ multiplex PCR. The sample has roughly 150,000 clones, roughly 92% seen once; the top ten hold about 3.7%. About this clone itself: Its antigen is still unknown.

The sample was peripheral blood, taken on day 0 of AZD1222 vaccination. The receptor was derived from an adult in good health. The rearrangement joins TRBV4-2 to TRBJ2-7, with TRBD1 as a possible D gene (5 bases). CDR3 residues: CASSQQEGRVWDYEQYF. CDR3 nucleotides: TGTGCCAGCAGCCAACAAGAAGGCAGGGTATGGGACTACGAGCAGTACTTC.